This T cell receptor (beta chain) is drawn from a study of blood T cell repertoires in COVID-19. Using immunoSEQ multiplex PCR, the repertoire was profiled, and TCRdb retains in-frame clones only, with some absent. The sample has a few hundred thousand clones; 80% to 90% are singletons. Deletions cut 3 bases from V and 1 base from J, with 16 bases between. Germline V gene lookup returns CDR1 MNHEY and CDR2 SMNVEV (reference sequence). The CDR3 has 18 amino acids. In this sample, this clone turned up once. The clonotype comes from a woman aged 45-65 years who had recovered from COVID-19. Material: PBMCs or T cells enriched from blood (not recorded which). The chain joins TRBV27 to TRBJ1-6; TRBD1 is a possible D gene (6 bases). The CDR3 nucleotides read TGTGCCAGCAGTTTGGTGTCCAGGGGTAGATCCTATAATTCACCCCTCCACTTT. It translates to CASSLVSRGRSYNSPLHF.